The clone carrying this TCR beta chain was observed a single time. TCRdb analysed the RT-PCR reads with MiXCR anew, one entry per CDR3 protein. The sample holds 150,000 to 200,000 distinct CDR3 sequences, approximately 41% seen once. This entry comes from a study of patients and donors after allogeneic stem cell transplantation. The ends were cut back, 4 bases at V and 2 bases at J, with 17 bases in the middle. The CDR3 loop spans 17 amino acids. Germline CDR1 reads SGHDN; CDR2 reads FVKESK. The sample was blood, either unsorted or a sorted T cell fraction (not recorded which). The gene calls are TRBV14 and TRBJ2-2; D possibly corresponds to TRBD2 (5 bases). The TCR originated in a human donor who was either an allogeneic HSCT recipient or a stem cell or donor lymphocyte infusion donor (not recorded which). It is not recorded whose cells these are; they may come from a transplant donor. Written as DNA, the CDR3 is TGTGCCAGCAGCCTCTTGGGGAAGGACTTAAACACCGGGGAGCTGTTTTTT. It specifies CASSLLGKDLNTGELFF.